What follows are 20 T cell receptor beta chains derived from one specimen sequenced in a study of response to subunit inactivated influenza vaccine. TCRdb re-called the RT-PCR reads through MiXCR, storing one row per CDR3 protein. The sample records some 570,000 distinct CDR3 sequences, about 11% being singletons. These data were likewise used in another study, on T cells expressing NK-cell markers. From that paper: 5'RACE template switching with UMIs produced the TCR beta cDNA.

The material sequenced was PBMCs from blood, taken on the day of vaccination. The origin of the receptors is a man between 50 and 59 years old who received an inactivated influenza vaccine.

V gene TRBV20-1 combines with J gene TRBJ2-7, with TRBD1 identical over 7 bases. The V gene's germline CDR1 is DFQATT and CDR2 SNEGSKA (reference sequence). Unmatched junction bases numbered 5, after V lost 0 bases and J lost 0 bases. The CDR3 spans 15 residues. The CDR3 sequence is CSARDRQGGSYEQYF. CDR3 DNA sequence: TGCAGTGCTAGAGACCGACAGGGTGGCTCCTACGAGCAGTACTTC.

This chain joins TRBV5-1 and TRBJ1-1; 9 positions agree with TRBD1. CDR1 is SGHRS, CDR2 YFSETQ, per germline. The CDR3 sequence is 16 residues long. V lost 0 bases and J lost 5; bases outside the gene matches: 8. The CDR3 is CASSLGHKQGATEAFF. CDR3 nucleotides: TGCGCCAGCAGCTTGGGGCACAAACAGGGGGCGACTGAAGCTTTCTTT.

This CDR3 reads CASSFPAGITDTQYF. CDR3 in DNA: TGTGCCAGCAGTTTCCCCGCGGGGATCACAGATACGCAGTATTTT. V is TRBV12-3 or TRBV12-4 and J is TRBJ2-3, with TRBD2 as a possible D gene (6 bases). V was shortened by 3 bases and J by 2 bases, with 12 bases between the two germline ends. There are 15 residues in the CDR3.

This clonotype has a handful of counts. The J gene is TRBJ2-1, the V gene TRBV6-2 or TRBV6-3; no firm D call. V dropped 5 bases and J dropped 7 bases, with 6 bases sitting between them. The CDR3 loop spans 11 amino acids. Germline V gene lookup returns CDR1 MNHEY and CDR2 SVGEGT. The CDR3 coding sequence is TGTGCCAGCAGTAAACGAAATGAGCAGTTCTTC. Its translation is CASSKRNEQFF.

This clonotype was counted only a few times. The rearrangement joins TRBV29-1 to TRBJ2-7; the match to TRBD2 covers 8 bases. This CDR3 region has 16 residues. V lost 4 bases and J lost 0; bases outside the gene matches: 11. Germline CDR1 and CDR2: SQVTM and ANQGSEA. The CDR3 reads CSVGTPRGGHSYEQYF. As DNA, the CDR3 is TGCAGCGTTGGGACCCCCCGGGGGGGACACTCCTACGAGCAGTACTTC.

This clonotype was detected many times. CDR3 in DNA: TGCAGTGCCTCCGGGACAGGGGGAACAGATACGCAGTATTTT. Encoded protein: CSASGTGGTDTQYF. The chain uses TRBV20-1 and TRBJ2-3; 11 bases align to TRBD1. The CDR3 has 14 residues. J gave up 3 bases and V 6 bases, and 5 bases lay outside the gene matches. Germline CDR1 is DFQATT and CDR2 is SNEGSKA (reference sequence).

The gene calls are TRBV11-2 and TRBJ2-7, with D perhaps given as TRBD1 or TRBD2 (5 bases each). Germline-derived CDR1 and CDR2 are SGHAT and FQNNGV. CDR3 length: 15 residues. Between the trimmed V and J ends, which lost 6 bases and 0 bases, there was a span of 15 bases. CDR3: CASSYRDVSSYEQYF. In DNA, the CDR3 is TGTGCCAGCAGTTACCGGGACGTAAGCTCCTACGAGCAGTACTTC.

This clonotype was recorded at least ten times. The V call is TRBV6-4, the J call TRBJ2-3, with D tentatively TRBD1 (6 bases). Trimming shortened V by 10 bases and J by 2 bases, and 25 bases separated the two germline ends. Per the germline V gene, CDR1 is MRHNA and CDR2 is SNTAGT. CDR3 length: 17 residues. The CDR3 nucleotides are TGTGCCACCGCTATGAACAGGGAGAGGATAATCACAGATACGCAGTATTTT. Amino acid sequence: CATAMNRERIITDTQYF.

This clonotype was counted many times. The gene calls are TRBV7-8 and TRBJ2-2, with TRBD2 matching 10 bases. This CDR3 spans 19 amino acids. Germline CDR1 reads SGHVS; CDR2 reads FQNEAQ. V was pared by 3 bases and J by 2 bases, with 12 bases of the junction left unmatched. In DNA form, the CDR3 reads TGTGCCAGCAGCTTTCTAGCGGGGGCCCAGGTTTTAAACACCGGGGAGCTGTTTTTT. Residues: CASSFLAGAQVLNTGELFF. Looking up the rest from reference TRBV7-8 and TRBJ2-2 gives the full variable domain: GAGVSQSPRYKVAKRGQDVALRCDPISGHVSLFWYQQALGQGPEFLTYFQNEAQLDKSGLPSDRFFAERPEGSVSTLKIQRTQQEDSAVYLCASSFLAGAQVLNTGELFFGEGSRLTVL.

This clonotype was detected only a few times. The V and J genes are TRBV29-1 and TRBJ1-2, with 8 bases matching TRBD1. CDR3 length: 13 residues. Per the germline V gene, CDR1 is SQVTM and CDR2 is ANQGSEA. Trimming removed 3 bases from V and 8 bases from J; junction bases left unmatched: 8. The CDR3 loop reads CSVDVTGAGGYTF. The CDR3 DNA reads as TGCAGCGTTGACGTGACAGGGGCGGGAGGCTACACCTTC.

The rearrangement uses TRBV12-3 or TRBV12-4 and TRBJ2-1, with 8 positions matching TRBD1. Trimming removed 5 bases from V and 0 bases from J; junction bases left unmatched: 9. The CDR3 is made up of 17 amino acids. The CDR3 here is CASSPRGQVNSYNEQFF. The CDR3 region has the DNA TGTGCCAGCAGTCCCCGGGGACAGGTTAACTCCTACAATGAGCAGTTCTTC.

This clonotype was seen more than once but under ten times. This chain connects TRBV6-5 to TRBJ2-3; unclear D gene. CDR1 and CDR2 (germline): MNHEY, SVGAGI. The CDR3 has 16 amino acids. Trimming took off 0 bases at V and 2 bases at J, with 12 bases between the two ends. The CDR3 bases are TGTGCCAGCAGTTACTCGGCGCACGAGGCCACAGATACGCAGTATTTT. Protein sequence: CASSYSAHEATDTQYF.

This clonotype has only a few counts. Here the CDR3 reads CASSGAGPAPFEPQHF. As DNA, the CDR3 is TGTGCCAGCAGCGGTGCGGGCCCGGCCCCTTTTGAGCCCCAGCATTTT. This chain links TRBV12-3 or TRBV12-4 with TRBJ1-5; D remains ambiguous. The CDR3 length is 16 residues. V was shortened by 6 bases and J by 8 bases, with 23 bases between the two germline ends.

V is TRBV7-2 and J is TRBJ2-7, with D unresolved. Trimming removed 6 bases at V and 3 bases at J, with 15 bases between. The germline V gene encodes CDR1 SGHTA and CDR2 FQGNSA. The CDR3 covers 14 residues. This chain's CDR3 is CASRPGGMSYEQYF. The CDR3, as DNA: TGTGCCAGCAGACCCGGCGGCATGAGCTACGAGCAGTACTTC.

The CDR3 nucleotides read TGTGCCAGCAGTGAATCCGGGACACGGAAACACACCTTC. Its translation is CASSESGTRKHTF. The chain combines TRBV6-1 with TRBJ1-2, with D possibly TRBD1 on 6 matching bases. This CDR3 spans 13 amino acids. Trimming removed 2 bases at V and 12 bases at J, with 16 bases between. Germline-derived CDR1 and CDR2 are MNHNS and SASEGT.

CDR3 nucleotides: TGTGCCAGCAGTATGGTAGCGGGGCCCGGGTCCCAGTATTTT. Its protein is CASSMVAGPGSQYF. This chain uses TRBV11-2 with TRBJ2-3; 8 bases match TRBD2. There are 14 residues in the CDR3. V trimming: 6 bases; J trimming: 12 bases; junction bases outside the gene matches: 14. CDR1 SGHAT and CDR2 FQNNGV come from the germline V gene. Together with reference TRBV11-2 and TRBJ2-3, the CDR3 gives the full variable domain: EAGVAQSPRYKIIEKRQSVAFWCNPISGHATLYWYQQILGQGPKLLIQFQNNGVVDDSQLPKDRFSAERLKGVDSTLKIQPAKLEDSAVYLCASSMVAGPGSQYFGPGTRLTVL.

This clonotype came up a few times. J is TRBJ2-3 and V is TRBV6-2 or TRBV6-3, with TRBD2 as a possible D gene (6 bases). The CDR3 is made up of 18 amino acids. The ends were cut back, 4 bases at V and 2 bases at J, with 22 bases in the middle. The germline gives CDR1 MNHEY, CDR2 SVGEGT. CDR3 in amino acids: CASSFNLRGGIDTDTQYF. The CDR3 DNA follows: TGTGCCAGCAGTTTTAATCTTCGTGGCGGGATTGACACAGATACGCAGTATTTT.

This clonotype was detected ten times or more. This rearrangement joins TRBV25-1 to TRBJ2-3; TRBD2 agrees at 10 bases. Unmatched junction bases numbered 12, after V lost 4 bases and J lost 2 bases. In germline, CDR1 is MGHDK, CDR2 SYGVNS. This CDR3 spans 18 amino acids. CDR3 nucleotide sequence: TGTGCCAGCAGTGGATCATTAGGGCTAGCGGGGGACACAGATACGCAGTATTTT. Protein product: CASSGSLGLAGDTDTQYF.

This clonotype appeared a few times. The rearrangement joins TRBV20-1 to TRBJ1-1; 8 bases fit TRBD1. CDR1 is DFQATT and CDR2 is SNEGSKA in the germline V gene (reference sequence). There are 14 residues in the CDR3. The V and J ends lost 3 bases and 2 bases, in that order; junction bases with no gene match: 5. CDR3 sequence: CSARRGTGNTEAFF. DNA of the CDR3: TGCAGTGCTAGGAGGGGGACAGGCAACACTGAAGCTTTCTTT.

This clonotype came up a few times. This chain links TRBV5-1 with TRBJ1-1; weak D call: TRBD1 (5 bases). CDR3 length: 12 amino acids. CDR1 is SGHRS and CDR2 is YFSETQ in the germline V gene. The ends were cut back, 2 bases at V and 8 bases at J, with 10 bases in the middle. Here the CDR3 DNA reads TGCGCCAGCAGCTTTCTATCAGGGGAAGCTTTCTTT. It codes for CASSFLSGEAFF.